This TCR beta chain comes out of a study of blood T cell repertoires in COVID-19. Those enrolled, adults aged roughly 18 to 89 years, came from 25 or so US areas. This CDR3 is built from 16 residues. With 0 bases clipped from V and 3 bases from J, the junction kept 2 bases outside the gene matches. Germline CDR1 reads KGHDR; CDR2 reads SFDVKD. Using immunoSEQ multiplex PCR, the repertoire was profiled, and TCRdb retains in-frame clones only, with some absent. This sample has some 340,000 clones, with roughly 80% found just once. The sample taken for sequencing was PBMCs or T cells enriched from blood (not recorded which). The TCR originated in a woman aged 50 to 65 who had recovered from COVID-19. The V call is TRBV24-1, the J call TRBJ2-1; TRBD1 matches at 9 bases. The CDR3 DNA is TGTGCCACCAGTGATTTGAACAGGGGGCTCTACAATGAGCAGTTCTTC. It codes for CATSDLNRGLYNEQFF.